A selection of T cell receptor beta chains follows, all from one sample in a study of radiotherapy plus CTLA-4 blockade in lung cancer. Using immunoSEQ multiplex PCR, the repertoire was profiled, and TCRdb retains in-frame clones only, with some absent. The sample has more than 90,000 clones, just under 80% seen once. The source was peripheral blood, collected from a patient treated with radiotherapy plus ipilimumab. These receptors were collected from a human donor with non-small cell lung cancer who had a partial response to radiotherapy plus ipilimumab. The CDR3 runs from the conserved cysteine through the conserved F or W. Each record gives: J gene, V gene, D gene, clone size, CDR3 protein, CDR3 DNA. A D gene is named only where the DNA matches it firmly. Clone size is shown for a subset of rows, as once, few, many or a class of expanded clone.

TRBJ1-3 TRBV6-5 - - CASSDYSSGNTIYF TGTGCCAGCAGTGACTATTCTTCTGGAAACACCATATATTTT
TRBJ2-2 TRBV7-9 - - CASSPFGGLGELFF TGTGCCAGCAGCCCCTTCGGGGGGCTCGGGGAGCTGTTTTTT
TRBJ2-4 TRBV4-2 TRBD2 - CASSPRGLDKNIQYF TGTGCCAGCAGCCCGAGGGGACTAGACAAAAACATTCAGTACTTC
TRBJ2-3 TRBV7-3 - - CASSSGAPDTQYF TGTGCCAGCAGCTCTGGGGCCCCAGATACGCAGTATTTT
TRBJ1-4 TRBV5-1 - - CASSLLDSNEKLFF TGCGCCAGCAGCTTGTTGGACAGTAATGAAAAACTGTTTTTT
TRBJ1-2 TRBV6-4 - - CASSPTGTNYGYTF TGTGCCAGCAGTCCCACCGGTACTAACTATGGCTACACCTTC
TRBJ2-5 TRBV19 TRBD2 - CASRAAGGTETQYF TGTGCCAGTAGGGCGGCGGGAGGCACGGAGACCCAGTACTTC
TRBJ2-3 TRBV7-2 TRBD2 - CASSSGLAGEETQYF TGTGCCAGCAGCTCGGGACTAGCGGGAGAGGAGACGCAGTATTTT
TRBJ2-3 TRBV11-2 - - CASSATSGTSTDTQYF TGTGCCAGCAGCGCAACATCCGGGACTAGCACAGATACGCAGTATTTT
TRBJ1-2 TRBV6-5 TRBD1 - CASSYSNRGSYGYTF TGTGCCAGCAGTTACTCGAACAGGGGTTCCTATGGCTACACCTTC
TRBJ2-1 TRBV11-2 TRBD2 - CASSSTGLVNEQFF TGTGCCAGCAGCTCAACGGGACTAGTGAATGAGCAGTTCTTC
TRBJ1-1 TRBV30 - - CAWRLGGNTEAFF TGTGCCTGGAGGCTTGGCGGGAACACTGAAGCTTTCTTT
TRBJ2-3 TRBV28 TRBD1 - CASRMGQGGDTQYF TGTGCCAGCAGGATGGGACAGGGGGGAGATACGCAGTATTTT
TRBJ1-5 TRBV30 TRBD1 - CAWGRTGLYQPQHF TGTGCCTGGGGACGGACAGGTCTCTATCAGCCCCAGCATTTT
TRBJ2-5 TRBV28 - - CASSFWGGATREETQYF TGTGCCAGCAGTTTTTGGGGAGGCGCCACAAGGGAAGAGACCCAGTACTTC
TRBJ1-5 TRBV18 - - CASSPNPYVGDQPQHF TGTGCCAGCTCACCCAACCCCTACGTAGGGGATCAGCCCCAGCATTTT
TRBJ1-2 TRBV5-6 TRBD1 - CASSGRGTGDVYVGYTF TGTGCCAGCAGCGGCAGGGGGACAGGAGACGTTTATGTGGGCTACACCTTC
TRBJ1-5 TRBV6-5 TRBD1 - CASKDRAQPQHF TGTGCCAGCAAGGACAGGGCCCAGCCCCAGCATTTT
TRBJ1-6 TRBV30 - - CAWSRSGTPISPLHF TGTGCCTGGAGTCGGTCCGGGACACCAATTTCACCCCTCCACTTT
TRBJ2-1 TRBV5-4 - - CASSSDYSYNEQFF TGTGCCAGCAGCTCTGACTATTCCTACAATGAGCAGTTCTTC
TRBJ1-1 TRBV5-1 - - CASSSNLENTEAFF TGCGCCAGCAGCTCGAATCTAGAAAACACTGAAGCTTTCTTT
TRBJ1-1 TRBV5-1 - - CASSLEPRGSTEAFF TGCGCCAGCAGCTTGGAACCCCGGGGTTCCACTGAAGCTTTCTTT
TRBJ1-1 TRBV6-4 - - CASSDEGGRRAFF TGTGCCAGCAGTGACGAGGGGGGGAGGCGAGCTTTCTTT
TRBJ1-2 TRBV19 - - CASSSRDKRDGYTF TGTGCCAGTAGTAGCCGGGACAAGAGGGATGGCTACACCTTC
TRBJ2-7 TRBV11-1 - - CASSSGLDPSYEQYF TGTGCCAGCAGCTCCGGACTGGATCCCTCCTACGAGCAGTACTTC
TRBJ2-3 TRBV5-1 - few CASSLTGDADTQYF TGCGCCAGCAGCTTGACGGGAGATGCAGATACGCAGTATTTT
TRBJ1-5 TRBV10-3 TRBD1 - CAISESAGTGDQPQHF TGTGCCATCAGTGAGAGCGCCGGGACAGGGGATCAGCCCCAGCATTTT
TRBJ2-2 TRBV6-1 TRBD2 - CAGTGTSEAGELFF TGTGCCGGAACGGGCACTAGCGAGGCCGGGGAGCTGTTTTTT